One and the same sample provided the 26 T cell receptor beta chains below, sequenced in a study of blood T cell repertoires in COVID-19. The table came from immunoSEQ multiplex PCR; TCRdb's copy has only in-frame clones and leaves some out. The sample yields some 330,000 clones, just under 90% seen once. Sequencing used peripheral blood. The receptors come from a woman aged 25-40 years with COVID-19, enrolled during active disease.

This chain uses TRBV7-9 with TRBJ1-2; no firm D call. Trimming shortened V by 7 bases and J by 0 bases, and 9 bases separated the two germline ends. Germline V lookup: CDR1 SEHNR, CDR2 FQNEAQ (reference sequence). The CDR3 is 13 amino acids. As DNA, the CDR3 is TGTGCCAGCACGGGCGGGCCTAACTATGGCTACACCTTC. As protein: CASTGGPNYGYTF.

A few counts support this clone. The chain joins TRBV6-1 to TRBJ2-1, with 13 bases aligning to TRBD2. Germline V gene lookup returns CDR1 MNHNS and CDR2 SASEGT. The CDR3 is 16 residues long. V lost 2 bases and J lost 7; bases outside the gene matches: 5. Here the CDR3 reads CASSESLAGGLNEQFF. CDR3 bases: TGTGCCAGCAGTGAATCACTAGCGGGGGGGCTTAATGAGCAGTTCTTC.

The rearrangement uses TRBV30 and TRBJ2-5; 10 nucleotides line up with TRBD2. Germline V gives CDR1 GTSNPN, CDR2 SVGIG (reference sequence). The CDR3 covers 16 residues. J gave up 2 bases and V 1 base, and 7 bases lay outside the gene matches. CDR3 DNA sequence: TGTGCCTGGAGTGCATTAGCGGGGGGCGATCAAGAGACCCAGTACTTC. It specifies CAWSALAGGDQETQYF.

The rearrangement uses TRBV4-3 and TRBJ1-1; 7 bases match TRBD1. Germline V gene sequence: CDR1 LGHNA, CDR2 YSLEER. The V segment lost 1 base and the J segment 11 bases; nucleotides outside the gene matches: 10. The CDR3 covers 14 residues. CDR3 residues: CASSQATGSGGAFF. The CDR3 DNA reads TGCGCCAGCAGCCAAGCGACAGGGAGCGGTGGGGCTTTCTTT.

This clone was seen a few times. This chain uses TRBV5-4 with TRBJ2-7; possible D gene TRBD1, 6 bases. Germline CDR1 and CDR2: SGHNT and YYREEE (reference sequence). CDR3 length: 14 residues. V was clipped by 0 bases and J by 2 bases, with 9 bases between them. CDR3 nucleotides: TGTGCCAGCAGCTTGGCAGGGGTTGCCTACGAGCAGTACTTC. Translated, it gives CASSLAGVAYEQYF.

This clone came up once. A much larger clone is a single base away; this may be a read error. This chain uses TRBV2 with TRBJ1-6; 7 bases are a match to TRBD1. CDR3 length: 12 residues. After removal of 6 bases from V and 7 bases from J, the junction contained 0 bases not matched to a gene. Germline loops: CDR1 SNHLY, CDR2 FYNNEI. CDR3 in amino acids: CASRDRNSPLHF. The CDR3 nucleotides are TGTGCCAGCAGGGACAGGAATTCACCCCTCCACTTT.

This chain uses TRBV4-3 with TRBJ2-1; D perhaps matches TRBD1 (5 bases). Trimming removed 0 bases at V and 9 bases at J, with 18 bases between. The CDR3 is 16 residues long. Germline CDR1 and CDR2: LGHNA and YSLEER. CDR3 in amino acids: CASSQDLTSRAVEQFF. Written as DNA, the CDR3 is TGCGCCAGCAGCCAAGATCTGACCAGCAGGGCTGTTGAGCAGTTCTTC.

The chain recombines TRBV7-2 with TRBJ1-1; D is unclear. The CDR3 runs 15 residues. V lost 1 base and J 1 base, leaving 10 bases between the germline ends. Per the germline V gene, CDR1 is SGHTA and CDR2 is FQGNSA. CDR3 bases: TGTGCCAGCAGCTTAGGAGTCTCGGGGAACACTGAAGCTTTCTTT. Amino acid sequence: CASSLGVSGNTEAFF.

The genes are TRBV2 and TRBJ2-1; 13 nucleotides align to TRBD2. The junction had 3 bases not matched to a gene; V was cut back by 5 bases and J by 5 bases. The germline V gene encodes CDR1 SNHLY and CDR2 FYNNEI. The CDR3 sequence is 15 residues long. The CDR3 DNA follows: TGTGCCAGCAGTTATACTAGCGGGGGGGACAATGAGCAGTTCTTC. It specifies CASSYTSGGDNEQFF.

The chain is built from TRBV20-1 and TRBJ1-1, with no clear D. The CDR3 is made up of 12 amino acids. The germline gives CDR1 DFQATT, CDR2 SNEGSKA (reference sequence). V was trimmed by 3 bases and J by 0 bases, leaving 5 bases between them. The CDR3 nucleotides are TGCAGTGCTAGTTCTATGAACACTGAAGCTTTCTTT. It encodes CSASSMNTEAFF.

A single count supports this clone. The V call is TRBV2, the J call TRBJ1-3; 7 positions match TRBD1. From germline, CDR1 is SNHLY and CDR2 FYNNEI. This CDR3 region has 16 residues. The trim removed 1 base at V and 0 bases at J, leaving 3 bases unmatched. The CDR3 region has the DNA TGTGCCAGCAGTGAAGGGGGGACAGACTCTGGAAACACCATATATTTT. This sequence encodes CASSEGGTDSGNTIYF. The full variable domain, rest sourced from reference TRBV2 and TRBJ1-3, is EPEVTQTPSHQVTQMGQEVILRCVPISNHLYFYWYRQILGQKVEFLVSFYNNEISEKSEIFDDQFSVERPDGSNFTLKIRSTKLEDSAMYFCASSEGGTDSGNTIYFGEGSWLTVV.

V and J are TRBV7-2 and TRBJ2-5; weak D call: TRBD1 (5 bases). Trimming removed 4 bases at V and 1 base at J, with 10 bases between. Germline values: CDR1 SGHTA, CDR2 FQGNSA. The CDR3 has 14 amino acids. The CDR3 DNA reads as TGTGCCAGCAGCTCCCGACAGATCCAAGAGACCCAGTACTTC. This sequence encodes CASSSRQIQETQYF.

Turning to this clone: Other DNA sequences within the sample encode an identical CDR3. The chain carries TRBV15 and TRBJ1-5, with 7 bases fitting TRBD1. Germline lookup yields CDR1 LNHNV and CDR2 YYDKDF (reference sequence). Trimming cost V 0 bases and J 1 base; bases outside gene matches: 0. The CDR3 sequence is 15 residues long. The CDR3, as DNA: TGTGCCACCAGCAGAGACAGGGGGAGCAATCAGCCCCAGCATTTT. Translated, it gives CATSRDRGSNQPQHF.

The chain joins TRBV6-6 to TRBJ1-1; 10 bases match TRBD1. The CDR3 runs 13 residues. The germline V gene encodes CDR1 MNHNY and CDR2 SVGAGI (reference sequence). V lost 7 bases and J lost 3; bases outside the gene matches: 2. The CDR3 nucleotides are TGTGCCAGCAAAGGGACAGGGGACACTGAAGCTTTCTTT. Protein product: CASKGTGDTEAFF.

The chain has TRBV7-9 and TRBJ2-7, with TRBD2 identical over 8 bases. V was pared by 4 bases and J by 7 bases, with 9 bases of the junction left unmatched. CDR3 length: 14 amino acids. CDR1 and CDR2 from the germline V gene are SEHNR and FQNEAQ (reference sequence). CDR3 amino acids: CASSSTRGAGEQYF. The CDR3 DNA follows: TGTGCCAGCAGCTCCACGCGGGGGGCGGGAGAGCAGTACTTC.

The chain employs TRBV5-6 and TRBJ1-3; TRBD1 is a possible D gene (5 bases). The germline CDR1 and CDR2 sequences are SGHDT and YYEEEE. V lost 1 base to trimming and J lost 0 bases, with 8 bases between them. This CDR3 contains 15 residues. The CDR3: CASSLTGHSGNTIYF. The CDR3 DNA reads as TGTGCCAGCAGCTTGACAGGCCACTCTGGAAACACCATATATTTT.

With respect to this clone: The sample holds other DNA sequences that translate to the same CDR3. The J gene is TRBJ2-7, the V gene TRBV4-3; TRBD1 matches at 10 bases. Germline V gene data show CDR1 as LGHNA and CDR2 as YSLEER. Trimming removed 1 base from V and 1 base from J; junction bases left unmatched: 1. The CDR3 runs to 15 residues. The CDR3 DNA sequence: TGCGCCAGCAGCCAAGGGACAGGGGGTTCCTACGAGCAGTACTTC. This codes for CASSQGTGGSYEQYF.

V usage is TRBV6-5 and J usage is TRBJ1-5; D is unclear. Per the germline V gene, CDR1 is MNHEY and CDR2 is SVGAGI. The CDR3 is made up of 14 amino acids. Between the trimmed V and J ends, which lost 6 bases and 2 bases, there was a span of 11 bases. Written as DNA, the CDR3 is TGTGCCAGCAGAGCCGGGGTTGGCAATCAGCCCCAGCATTTT. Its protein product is CASRAGVGNQPQHF.

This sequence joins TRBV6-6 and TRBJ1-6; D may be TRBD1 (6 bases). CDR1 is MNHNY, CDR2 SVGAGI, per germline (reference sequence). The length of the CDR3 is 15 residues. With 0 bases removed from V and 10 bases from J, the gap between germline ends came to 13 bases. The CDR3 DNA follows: TGTGCCAGCAGTTACTCCCACAGGGATGGGTCACCCCTCCACTTT. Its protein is CASSYSHRDGSPLHF.

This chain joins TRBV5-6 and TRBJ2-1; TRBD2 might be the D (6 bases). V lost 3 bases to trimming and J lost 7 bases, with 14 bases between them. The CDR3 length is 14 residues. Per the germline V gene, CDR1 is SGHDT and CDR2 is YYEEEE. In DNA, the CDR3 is TGTGCCAGCAGCTGGGGTCGGGGGTATAATGAGCAGTTCTTC. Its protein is CASSWGRGYNEQFF.

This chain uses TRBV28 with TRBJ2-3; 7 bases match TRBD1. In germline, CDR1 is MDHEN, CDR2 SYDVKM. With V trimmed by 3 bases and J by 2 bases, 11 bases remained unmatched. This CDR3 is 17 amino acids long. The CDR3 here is CASSFGSRDSFTDTQYF. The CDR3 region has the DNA TGTGCCAGCAGTTTCGGATCCCGGGACAGTTTCACAGATACGCAGTATTTT.

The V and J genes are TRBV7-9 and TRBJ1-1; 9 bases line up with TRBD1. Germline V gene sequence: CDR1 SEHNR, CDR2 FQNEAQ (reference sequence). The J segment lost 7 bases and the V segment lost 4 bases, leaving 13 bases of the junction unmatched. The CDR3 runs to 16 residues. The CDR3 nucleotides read TGTGCCAGCAGCTATCACCGGGGACAGGGATTCGATGAAGCTTTCTTT. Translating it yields CASSYHRGQGFDEAFF.

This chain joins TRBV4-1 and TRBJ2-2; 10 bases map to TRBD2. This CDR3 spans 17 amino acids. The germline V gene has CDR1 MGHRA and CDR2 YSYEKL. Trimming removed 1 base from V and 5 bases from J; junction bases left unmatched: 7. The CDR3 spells CASSQGLAGAGTGELFF. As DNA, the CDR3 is TGCGCCAGCAGCCAAGGGCTAGCGGGGGCCGGGACCGGGGAGCTGTTTTTT.

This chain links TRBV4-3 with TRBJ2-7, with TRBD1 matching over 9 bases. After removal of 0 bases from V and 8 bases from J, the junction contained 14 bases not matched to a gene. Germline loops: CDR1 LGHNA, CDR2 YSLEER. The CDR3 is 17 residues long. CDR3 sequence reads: CASSQDPMHRGRNKQYF. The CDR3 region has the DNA TGCGCCAGCAGCCAAGACCCGATGCACAGGGGGCGGAATAAGCAGTACTTC.

This CDR3 is CASSFQSRGTGELFF. For the CDR3, the DNA is TGTGCCAGCAGCTTTCAGAGCAGGGGCACCGGGGAGCTGTTTTTT. The chain recombines TRBV5-4 with TRBJ2-2, with TRBD1 as a possible D gene (6 bases). CDR3 length: 15 residues. V lost 2 bases and J lost 4, with 12 bases in between. The germline CDR1 and CDR2 sequences are SGHNT and YYREEE (reference sequence). Supplemented by reference TRBV5-4 and TRBJ2-2, the full variable domain reads ETGVTQSPTHLIKTRGQQVTLRCSSQSGHNTVSWYQQALGQGPQFIFQYYREEENGRGNFPPRFSGLQFPNYSSELNVNALELDDSALYLCASSFQSRGTGELFFGEGSRLTVL.

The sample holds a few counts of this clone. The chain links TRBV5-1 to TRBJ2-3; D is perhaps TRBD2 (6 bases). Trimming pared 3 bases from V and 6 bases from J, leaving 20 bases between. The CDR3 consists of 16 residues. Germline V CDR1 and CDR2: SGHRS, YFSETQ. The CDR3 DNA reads TGCGCCAGCAGCTCGTGGACAACTCCCGGAGGGGATACGCAGTATTTT. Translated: CASSSWTTPGGDTQYF.